These 8 T cell receptor beta chains share one sample of origin, sequenced in a study of tissue T cells after allogeneic stem cell transplantation. Method: immunoSEQ multiplex PCR; TCRdb's copy keeps in-frame clones and lacks some. The data hold approximately 17,000 clones, with approximately 70% observed a single time. Specimen: spleen. The receptors originated from a female BALB/c mouse in good health. The MHC haplotype of this mouse line is H2-d.

Notes on this clone: Mouse germline and gene names are used. CDR3 region: CASSQRDRANSDYTF. The sequenced CDR3 bases are TGTGCCAGCAGCCAAAGGGACAGGGCAAACTCCGACTACACC. This chain connects TRBV2 to TRBJ1-2, with 9 bases matching TRBD1. The CDR3 extends 1 residue past the end of the read, so its final part is completed from the germline J gene. CDR1 and CDR2 from the germline V gene are LGHNA and YSYQKL. CDR3 length: 15 residues. V shed 2 bases, J shed 0 bases, and the junction held 1 base outside the gene matches. Supplemented by reference TRBV2 and TRBJ1-2, the full variable domain reads DPKIIQKPKYLVAVTGSEKILICEQYLGHNAMYWYRQSAKKPLEFMFSYSYQKLMDNQTASSRFQPQSSKKNHLDLQITALKPDDSATYFCASSQRDRANSDYTFGSGTRLLVI.

A note on this clone: Gene names follow the mouse nomenclature. Read sequence stops 1 residue before the CDR3 end, and the germline J gene provides the missing end. The chain combines TRBV2 with TRBJ2-5, with D tentatively TRBD1 (6 bases). V lost 1 base to trimming and J lost 6 bases, with 11 bases between them. The germline V gene encodes CDR1 LGHNA and CDR2 YSYQKL. The CDR3 has 14 residues. CDR3 loop: CASSQARGEDTQYF. CDR3 DNA, as far as it was read: TGTGCCAGCAGCCAAGCCAGGGGTGAGGACACCCAGTAC.

Remarks on this clone: Gene names and germline refer to mouse. Other nucleotide sequences from this sample produce the same CDR3. The CDR3 spells CASGGTGGRGAETLYF. CDR3 DNA (partial): TGTGCCAGCGGTGGGACTGGGGGGCGGGGTGCAGAAACGCTGTAT. The chain uses TRBV13-2 and TRBJ2-3; 11 bases fit TRBD2. Read data end 1 residue before the CDR3 end; the end is taken from the germline J gene. CDR1 is NNHNN and CDR2 is SYGAGS in the germline V gene (reference sequence). V lost 3 bases to trimming and J lost 1 base; unmatched junction nucleotides: 4. This CDR3 comprises 16 residues.

Only a few counts were recorded for this clone. Gene names and germline refer to mouse. Sequencing ends 1 residue short of the CDR3 end; the germline J gene provides the rest. V gene TRBV5 combines with J gene TRBJ2-7; no clear D gene. Trimming shortened V by 0 bases and J by 5 bases, and 2 bases separated the two germline ends. This CDR3 spans 11 amino acids. The germline V gene has CDR1 LGHNA and CDR2 YNLKQL (reference sequence). The CDR3 bases that were read are TGTGCCAGCAGCCAAGACAATGAACAGTAC. Amino acid sequence: CASSQDNEQY. The full CDR3 protein reads CASSQDNEQYF.

This clone was counted between two and nine times. Germline and genes here are mouse. The CDR3 goes on 1 residue after the read ends, and that part is filled in from the germline J gene. The chain combines TRBV19 with TRBJ2-4; D unclear. Trimming stripped 1 base from V and 4 bases from J, with 10 bases between. Germline-derived CDR1 and CDR2 are FNHDT and SITEND (reference sequence). The CDR3 contains 14 residues. Here the CDR3 reads CASSIRQRKNTLYF. CDR3 bases read: TGTGCCAGCAGTATAAGGCAGCGGAAAAACACCTTGTAC.

As regards this clone: Mouse names are used for the genes. The CDR3 extends 1 residue past the end of the read, so its final part is completed from the germline J gene. The chain joins TRBV19 to TRBJ2-5; TRBD1 matches 7 bases. V trimming: 5 bases; J trimming: 1 base; junction bases outside the gene matches: 1. The CDR3 is made up of 13 amino acids. Germline CDR1 FNHDT, CDR2 SITEND (reference sequence). The sequenced part of the CDR3 DNA is TGTGCCAGCAGCGACAGGGACCAAGACACCCAGTAC. Its protein is CASSDRDQDTQY. The whole CDR3 sequence is CASSDRDQDTQYF.

As to this clone: Gene names follow the mouse nomenclature. The observed sequence ends 1 residue before the CDR3 terminus, with the missing tail filled in from the germline J gene. The chain is built from TRBV13-3 and TRBJ1-4; D unresolved. Deletions cut 0 bases from V and 5 bases from J, with 5 bases between. This CDR3 has 13 residues. Germline V lookup: CDR1 NNHDY, CDR2 SYVADS. Partial CDR3 DNA: TGTGCCAGCAGTGATGTACAAAACGAAAGATTATTT. Encoded protein: CASSDVQNERLF. Given in full, the CDR3 is CASSDVQNERLFF.

Concerning this clone itself: Genes here carry mouse names. The DNA ends 1 residue before the CDR3 does, and the rest of the CDR3 is filled in from the germline J gene. This chain links TRBV31 with TRBJ1-1; no clear D gene. The CDR3 length is 12 residues. Trimming stripped 0 bases from V and 0 bases from J, with 2 bases between. The germline V gene has CDR1 GKSSPN and CDR2 SITVG. The CDR3 loop is CAWSLQNTEVFF. The sequenced CDR3 bases are TGTGCCTGGAGTCTTCAGAACACAGAAGTCTTC.